This TCR beta chain emerged from a study of T cells expressing NK-cell markers. From its re-call of the 5' RACE reads, TCRdb lists each CDR3 protein once, without DNA. The table for this sample gives almost 450,000 distinct CDR3 sequences. Germline assignment: CDR1 SGHTA and CDR2 FQGNSA. The CDR3 has 15 amino acids. The chain joins TRBV7-2 to TRBJ1-3; lacking DNA, the TRBD1 call made by TCRdb goes unchecked. The specimen was blood T cells: a sorted CD56 or NKG2C T cell subset, CD4+ or CD8+ T cells, or bulk PBMC T cells (not recorded which). The sequence derives from a woman aged 18-69 years in good health. CDR3 protein: CASSLREKGANTIYF.